This TCR beta chain was profiled in a study of blood T cell repertoires in COVID-19. The CDR3 length is 15 residues. Germline trimming cut 2 bases from V and 10 bases from J; bases unmatched to any gene: 8. Germline V gives CDR1 MNHEY, CDR2 SVGEGT. The repertoire was sequenced with immunoSEQ multiplex PCR; TCRdb's copy has only in-frame clones and lacks some. Of about 180,000 clones listed, around 76% are singletons. The J gene is TRBJ2-1, the V gene TRBV6-2 or TRBV6-3; 10 bases fit TRBD2. The sequence was obtained from a woman between 65 and 79 years old with acute or convalescent COVID-19. Sequenced sample: peripheral blood. This chain's CDR3 is CASSYVAGGRGEQFF. The CDR3 nucleotides are TGTGCCAGCAGTTACGTAGCGGGGGGCCGGGGGGAGCAGTTCTTC.